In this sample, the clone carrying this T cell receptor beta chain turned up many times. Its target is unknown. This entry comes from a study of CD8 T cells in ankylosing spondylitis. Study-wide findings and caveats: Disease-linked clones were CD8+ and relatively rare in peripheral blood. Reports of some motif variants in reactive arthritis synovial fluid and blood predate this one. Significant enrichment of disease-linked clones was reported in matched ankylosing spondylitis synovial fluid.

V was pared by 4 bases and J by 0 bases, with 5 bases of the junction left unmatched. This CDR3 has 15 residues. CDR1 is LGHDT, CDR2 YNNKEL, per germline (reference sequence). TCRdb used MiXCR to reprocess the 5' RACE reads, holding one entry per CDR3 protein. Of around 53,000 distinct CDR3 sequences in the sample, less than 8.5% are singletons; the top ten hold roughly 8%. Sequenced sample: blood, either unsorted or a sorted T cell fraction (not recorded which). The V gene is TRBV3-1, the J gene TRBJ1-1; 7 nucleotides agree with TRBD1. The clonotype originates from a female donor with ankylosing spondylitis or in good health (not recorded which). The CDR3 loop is CASSPTDRMNTEAFF. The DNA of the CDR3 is TGTGCCAGCAGCCCAACGGACAGGATGAACACTGAAGCTTTCTTT.